These 2 T cell receptor beta chains were all obtained from the same sample, sequenced in a study of cytomegalovirus exposure and HLA in healthy donors. Amplification used 60 Vbeta primers and 13 Jbeta primers. The table came from immunoSEQ multiplex PCR; TCRdb's copy has only in-frame clones and leaves some out. This table has roughly 180,000 clones, approximately 84% appearing once. The specimen sequenced was PBMCs. These receptors were taken from a man in his late teens or twenties in good health and CMV-seronegative.

For this clone: At one end the junction does not follow the germline gene, possibly because of a read error. The chain is built from TRBV7-9 and TRBJ2-7, with TRBD1 identical over 7 bases. Germline V gene lookup returns CDR1 SEHNR and CDR2 FQNEAQ (reference sequence). This CDR3 has 14 amino acids. The CDR3 spells CSSSLRDRVAEQYF. CDR3 bases: TGTTCCAGCAGCTTACGAGACAGGGTCGCCGAGCAGTACTTC.

This clone was picked up one time. The chain uses TRBV19 and TRBJ1-1, with 8 bases fitting TRBD1. CDR3 length equals 13 residues. V lost 6 bases to trimming and J lost 4 bases; unmatched junction nucleotides: 4. CDR1 is LNHDA, CDR2 SQIVND, per germline (reference sequence). As DNA, the CDR3 is TGTGCCAGTAGATTCAGGGGGCTCACTGAAGCTTTCTTT. It is translated as CASRFRGLTEAFF.